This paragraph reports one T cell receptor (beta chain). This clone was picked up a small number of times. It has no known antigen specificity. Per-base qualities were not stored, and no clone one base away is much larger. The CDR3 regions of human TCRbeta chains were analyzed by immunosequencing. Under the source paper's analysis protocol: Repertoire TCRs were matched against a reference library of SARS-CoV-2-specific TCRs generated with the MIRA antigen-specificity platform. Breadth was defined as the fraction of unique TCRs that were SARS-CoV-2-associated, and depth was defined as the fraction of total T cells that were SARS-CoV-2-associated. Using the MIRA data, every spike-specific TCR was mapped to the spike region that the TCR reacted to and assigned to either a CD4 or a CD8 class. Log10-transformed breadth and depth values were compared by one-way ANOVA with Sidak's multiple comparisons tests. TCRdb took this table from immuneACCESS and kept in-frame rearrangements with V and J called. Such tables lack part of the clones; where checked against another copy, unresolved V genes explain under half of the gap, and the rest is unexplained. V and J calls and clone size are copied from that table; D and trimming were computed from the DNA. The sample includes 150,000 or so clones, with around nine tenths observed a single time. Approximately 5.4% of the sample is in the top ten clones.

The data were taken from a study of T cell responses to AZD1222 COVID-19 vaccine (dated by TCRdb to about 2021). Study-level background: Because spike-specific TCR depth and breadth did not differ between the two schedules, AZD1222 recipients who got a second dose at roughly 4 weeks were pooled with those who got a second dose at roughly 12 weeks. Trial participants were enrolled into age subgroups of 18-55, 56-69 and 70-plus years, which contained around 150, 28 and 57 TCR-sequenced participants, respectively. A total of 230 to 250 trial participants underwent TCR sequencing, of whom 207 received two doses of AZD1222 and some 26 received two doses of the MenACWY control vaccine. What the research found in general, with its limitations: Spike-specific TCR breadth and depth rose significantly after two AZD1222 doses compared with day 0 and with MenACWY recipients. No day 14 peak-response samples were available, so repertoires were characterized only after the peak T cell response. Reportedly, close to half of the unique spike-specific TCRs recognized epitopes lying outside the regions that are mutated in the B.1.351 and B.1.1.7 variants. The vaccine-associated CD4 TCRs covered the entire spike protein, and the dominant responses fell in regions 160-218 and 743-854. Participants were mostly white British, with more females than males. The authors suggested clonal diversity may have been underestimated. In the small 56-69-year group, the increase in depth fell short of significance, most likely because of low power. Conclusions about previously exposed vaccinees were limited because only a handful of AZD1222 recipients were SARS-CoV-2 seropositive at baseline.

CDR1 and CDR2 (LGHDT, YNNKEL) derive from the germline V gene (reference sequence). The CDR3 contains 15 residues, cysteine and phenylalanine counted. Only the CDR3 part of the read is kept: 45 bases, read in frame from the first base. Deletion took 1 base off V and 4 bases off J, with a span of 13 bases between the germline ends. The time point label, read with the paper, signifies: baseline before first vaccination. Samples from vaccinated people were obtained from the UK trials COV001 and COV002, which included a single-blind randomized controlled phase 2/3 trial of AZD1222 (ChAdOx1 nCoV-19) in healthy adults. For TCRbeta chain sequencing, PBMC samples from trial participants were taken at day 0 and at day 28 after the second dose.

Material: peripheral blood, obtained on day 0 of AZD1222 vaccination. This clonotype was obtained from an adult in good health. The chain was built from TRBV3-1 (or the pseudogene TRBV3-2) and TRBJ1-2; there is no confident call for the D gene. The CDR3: CASSQGANYPYGYTF. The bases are TGTGCCAGCAGCCAAGGCGCCAATTATCCCTATGGCTACACCTTC.